This entry lists 25 T cell receptor beta chains sequenced from one sample in a study of STAT3 mutations in large granular lymphocyte leukemia (dated by TCRdb to the late 2010s). What the authors observed across the whole study: At least one immunodominant TCRbeta clonotype was identified in every T-LGLL patient, and multiple immunodominant subclonotypes were identified in about half of the T-LGLL patients.

For these TCRs, the target antigens are not known. Library preparation was by the immunoSEQ multiplex PCR assay. Sourced from immuneACCESS, this table was stored by TCRdb with only in-frame sequences that have V and J called. A share of the clones is absent; for the studies checked, an unresolved V gene accounts for under half, and the remainder has no known explanation. This sample has 15,000 to 20,000 clones in its table, and 84% of those were observed once. The top ten hold approximately 8.1% of the sample. Sequenced input: peripheral blood mononuclear cells. Source of these receptors: a man aged 50-59 years with T-cell large granular lymphocyte leukemia. Some clones in this sample may be carry-over from other donors' samples. The age is the age at diagnosis.

The V call is TRBV15, the J call TRBJ2-6; D possibly corresponds to TRBD1 (6 bases). CDR1 and CDR2 from the germline V gene are LNHNV and YYDKDF (reference sequence). The V and J ends lost 3 bases and 3 bases respectively, with 12 bases between them. The CDR3 is 16 amino acids. The CDR3 DNA sequence: TGTGCCACCAGCAGTGCACAGGGTGATGGGGCCAACGTCCTGACTTTC. Protein product: CATSSAQGDGANVLTF.

The chain uses TRBV10-2 and TRBJ2-1; D is undetermined. Germline lookup yields CDR1 WSHSY and CDR2 SAAADI. V was clipped by 6 bases and J by 2 bases, with 14 bases between them. This CDR3 contains 15 residues. The CDR3 spells CASSPGQRPYNEQFF. CDR3 DNA: TGCGCCAGCAGCCCGGGTCAGAGGCCCTACAATGAGCAGTTCTTC.

The genes are TRBV7-9 and TRBJ1-2; D uncertain. Germline CDR1 and CDR2: SEHNR and FQNEAQ (reference sequence). The germline V and J ends were trimmed by 4 bases and 1 base, with 7 bases remaining between them. The CDR3 sequence is 13 residues long. Here the CDR3 DNA reads TGTGCCAGCAGCTCCAACGGTAACTATGGCTACACCTTC. It codes for CASSSNGNYGYTF.

The chain carries TRBV18 and TRBJ2-7; D perhaps matches TRBD2 (5 bases). This CDR3 has 16 amino acids. V lost 0 bases and J 2 bases, leaving 14 bases between the germline ends. Germline V CDR1 and CDR2: KGHSH, LQKENI. CDR3 protein: CASSPPNGVGAYEQYF. In DNA form, the CDR3 reads TGTGCCAGCTCACCACCGAATGGGGTCGGGGCCTACGAGCAGTACTTC.

V usage is TRBV9 and J usage is TRBJ1-2; D ambiguous. The V end lost 6 bases, the J end lost 6 bases, and 21 bases lay between the germline ends. Germline CDR1 is SGDLS and CDR2 is YYNGEE. This CDR3 is built from 15 residues. The CDR3 region has the DNA TGTGCCAGCACCGAAAGTATTATCCCGACCAATGGCTACACCTTC. Its translation: CASTESIIPTNGYTF.

The genes are TRBV7-2 and TRBJ1-2; possible D gene TRBD1, 6 bases. Germline V gives CDR1 SGHTA, CDR2 FQGNSA. The CDR3 length is 15 residues. Trimming stripped 6 bases from V and 4 bases from J, with 18 bases between. The CDR3 DNA follows: TGTGCCAGCAGTTTATACTCCGGACAGATCTATGGCTACACCTTC. This codes for CASSLYSGQIYGYTF.

This CDR3 is CASSLIRGRINYEQYF. CDR3 nucleotides: TGTGCCAGCAGTTTAATCCGGGGGCGCATCAACTACGAGCAGTACTTC. This chain connects TRBV28 to TRBJ2-7; D is possibly TRBD1 or TRBD2 (6 bases each). Germline V gene lookup returns CDR1 MDHEN and CDR2 SYDVKM. CDR3 size: 16 residues. With 2 bases removed from V and 3 bases from J, the gap between germline ends came to 17 bases.

This clone was detected once. This chain connects TRBV27 to TRBJ2-1, with D perhaps TRBD1 (5 bases). V was clipped by 6 bases and J by 3 bases, with 6 bases between them. From germline, CDR1 is MNHEY and CDR2 SMNVEV (reference sequence). This CDR3 is 12 amino acids long. DNA for the CDR3: TGTGCCAGCAGACAGGACTACAATGAGCAGTTCTTC. Amino acid sequence: CASRQDYNEQFF.

The chain carries TRBV11-3 and TRBJ1-1; D not resolved. The CDR3 extends over 12 amino acids. The V end was cut by 0 bases, the J end by 5 bases, with 4 bases between. Germline CDR1 SGHNT, CDR2 YENEEA. CDR3: CASSLDRTEAFF. Written as DNA, the CDR3 is TGTGCCAGCAGCTTAGATCGAACTGAAGCTTTCTTT.

V gene TRBV19 combines with J gene TRBJ2-4; D remains unclear. The V gene's germline CDR1 is LNHDA and CDR2 SQIVND (reference sequence). This CDR3 region has 12 residues. The V and J ends lost 8 bases and 6 bases respectively, with 11 bases between them. The CDR3 spells CASQSLGNIQYF. The CDR3 DNA follows: TGTGCCAGTCAATCCCTCGGAAACATTCAGTACTTC.

This rearrangement joins TRBV29-1 to TRBJ2-7; D is possibly TRBD1 or TRBD2 (5 bases each). The CDR3 contains 12 residues. The V end lost 5 bases, the J end lost 4 bases, and 12 bases lay between the germline ends. CDR1 SQVTM and CDR2 ANQGSEA come from the germline V gene. The CDR3 region is CSVMRGSYEQYF. In DNA, the CDR3 is TGCAGCGTTATGAGGGGCTCATACGAGCAGTACTTC.

The V call is TRBV5-1, the J call TRBJ1-2, with a weak D call TRBD1 (5 bases). V lost 4 bases to trimming and J lost 0 bases, with 13 bases between them. CDR3 length equals 15 residues. Germline values: CDR1 SGHRS, CDR2 YFSETQ. CDR3 nucleotide sequence: TGCGCCAGCAGCCTCCTCCCCAGGGCTAACTATGGCTACACCTTC. It translates to CASSLLPRANYGYTF.

This chain links TRBV7-8 with TRBJ1-5; no firm D call. Germline CDR1 reads SGHVS; CDR2 reads FQNEAQ. V was trimmed by 1 base and J by 3 bases, leaving 7 bases between them. CDR3 size: 14 residues. The DNA of the CDR3 is TGTGCCAGCAGCTTAGGAAGGTTCAATCAGCCCCAGCATTTT. Its protein product is CASSLGRFNQPQHF.

The chain joins TRBV13 to TRBJ2-5, with TRBD2 matching over 12 bases. J was trimmed by 7 bases and V by 4 bases; bases with no gene match: 7. The CDR3 totals 15 residues. Per germline, CDR1 PRHDT and CDR2 FYEKMQ (reference sequence). CDR3 nucleotides: TGTGCCAGCAGCTCCCGACTAGCGGGGGCACGGACCCAGTACTTC. It yields the protein CASSSRLAGARTQYF.

The rearrangement uses TRBV28 and TRBJ1-1; D perhaps matches TRBD1 (5 bases). Trimming shortened V by 5 bases and J by 0 bases, and 16 bases separated the two germline ends. The CDR3 extends over 16 amino acids. Per the germline V gene, CDR1 is MDHEN and CDR2 is SYDVKM. CDR3 amino acids: CASSTGVRAMNTEAFF. The CDR3, as DNA: TGTGCCAGCAGTACCGGTGTCAGGGCCATGAACACTGAAGCTTTCTTT.

The chain is built from TRBV28 and TRBJ1-1; possible D gene TRBD1, 5 bases. V gave up 5 bases and J gave up 0 bases, with 13 bases separating them. Looked up from germline, CDR1 is MDHEN and CDR2 is SYDVKM. The CDR3 consists of 15 residues. This chain's CDR3 is CASSATGRMNTEAFF. CDR3 DNA sequence: TGTGCCAGCAGTGCTACGGGACGTATGAACACTGAAGCTTTCTTT.

The rearrangement links TRBV6-6 to TRBJ1-5; D unresolved. Germline V lookup: CDR1 MNHNY, CDR2 SVGAGI (reference sequence). CDR3 length: 13 residues. Between the trimmed V and J ends, which lost 8 bases and 3 bases, there was a span of 11 bases. CDR3 region: CASYGEYNQPQHF. In DNA, the CDR3 is TGTGCCAGCTATGGGGAGTACAATCAGCCCCAGCATTTT.

This sequence joins TRBV6-1 and TRBJ2-5; the D gene could be TRBD1 or TRBD2 (6 bases each). Trimming took off 3 bases at V and 5 bases at J, with 16 bases between the two ends. The CDR3 is made up of 15 amino acids. CDR1 is MNHNS and CDR2 is SASEGT in the germline V gene. The CDR3 loop is CASSEKGGTLETQYF. Here the CDR3 DNA reads TGTGCCAGCAGTGAGAAGGGGGGAACTTTGGAGACCCAGTACTTC.

V usage is TRBV7-9 and J usage is TRBJ2-1, with 10 bases identical to TRBD1. The CDR3 length is 15 residues. J lost 6 bases, V lost 5 bases, and 7 bases had no gene match. The germline V gene has CDR1 SEHNR and CDR2 FQNEAQ (reference sequence). The CDR3 loop reads CASSPGTGVTNEQFF. The CDR3 DNA is TGTGCCAGCAGCCCCGGGACAGGGGTGACCAATGAGCAGTTCTTC. Looking up the rest from reference TRBV7-9 and TRBJ2-1 gives the full variable domain: DTGVSQNPRHKITKRGQNVTFRCDPISEHNRLYWYRQTLGQGPEFLTYFQNEAQLEKSRLLSDRFSAERPKGSFSTLEIQRTEQGDSAMYLCASSPGTGVTNEQFFGPGTRLTVL.

This chain uses TRBV5-1 with TRBJ1-4; D perhaps matches TRBD1 (6 bases). Germline lookup yields CDR1 SGHRS and CDR2 YFSETQ. The CDR3 totals 19 residues. V was cut by 0 bases and J by 6 bases, with 24 bases left in between. Here the CDR3 DNA reads TGCGCCAGCAGCTTGGCCGTGGTGGCGGATAGGGGGTATTATGAAAAACTGTTTTTT. It is translated as CASSLAVVADRGYYEKLFF.

The table lists this clone with a few counts. V usage is TRBV28 and J usage is TRBJ1-5; unclear D gene. CDR3 length: 12 amino acids. The ends were cut back, 1 base at V and 6 bases at J, with 4 bases in the middle. Germline V gene sequence: CDR1 MDHEN, CDR2 SYDVKM. CDR3 sequence: CASSLYGQPQHF. The CDR3 DNA follows: TGTGCCAGCAGTTTATATGGTCAGCCCCAGCATTTT. Full variable domain (missing parts from reference TRBV28 and TRBJ1-5): DVKVTQSSRYLVKRTGEKVFLECVQDMDHENMFWYRQDPGLGLRLIYFSYDVKMKEKGDIPEGYSVSREKKERFSLILESASTNQTSMYLCASSLYGQPQHFGDGTRLSIL.

The J gene is TRBJ2-5, the V gene TRBV7-9; no clear D. Germline V gene sequence: CDR1 SEHNR, CDR2 FQNEAQ (reference sequence). V lost 3 bases, J lost 4 bases, and 12 bases lay in between. This CDR3 is built from 14 residues. The CDR3 protein is CASSFYTGGETQYF. CDR3 DNA sequence: TGTGCCAGCAGCTTTTATACGGGCGGAGAGACCCAGTACTTC.

V gene TRBV19 combines with J gene TRBJ2-3; 9 bases fit TRBD1. V lost 8 bases, J lost 6 bases, and 9 bases stayed unmatched. From germline, CDR1 is LNHDA and CDR2 SQIVND (reference sequence). There are 14 residues in the CDR3. Written as DNA, the CDR3 is TGTGCCAGTTCGGGACAGGGTTACTCGGATACGCAGTATTTT. It yields the protein CASSGQGYSDTQYF.

The rearrangement uses TRBV7-9 and TRBJ2-4; 11 bases align to TRBD2. The CDR3 covers 14 residues. J was trimmed by 7 bases and V by 1 base; bases with no gene match: 0. Germline V gene data show CDR1 as SEHNR and CDR2 as FQNEAQ (reference sequence). The CDR3 coding sequence is TGTGCCAGCAGCTTAGGGACTAGCGGGAACATTCAGTACTTC. Its translation is CASSLGTSGNIQYF.

The chain combines TRBV5-1 with TRBJ2-7; D remains ambiguous. Per the germline V gene, CDR1 is SGHRS and CDR2 is YFSETQ. V was cut by 0 bases and J by 6 bases, with 13 bases left in between. The CDR3 is 14 amino acids. CDR3 in amino acids: CASSLDSGSGEQYF. DNA for the CDR3: TGCGCCAGCAGCTTGGACTCGGGTTCAGGCGAGCAGTACTTC.